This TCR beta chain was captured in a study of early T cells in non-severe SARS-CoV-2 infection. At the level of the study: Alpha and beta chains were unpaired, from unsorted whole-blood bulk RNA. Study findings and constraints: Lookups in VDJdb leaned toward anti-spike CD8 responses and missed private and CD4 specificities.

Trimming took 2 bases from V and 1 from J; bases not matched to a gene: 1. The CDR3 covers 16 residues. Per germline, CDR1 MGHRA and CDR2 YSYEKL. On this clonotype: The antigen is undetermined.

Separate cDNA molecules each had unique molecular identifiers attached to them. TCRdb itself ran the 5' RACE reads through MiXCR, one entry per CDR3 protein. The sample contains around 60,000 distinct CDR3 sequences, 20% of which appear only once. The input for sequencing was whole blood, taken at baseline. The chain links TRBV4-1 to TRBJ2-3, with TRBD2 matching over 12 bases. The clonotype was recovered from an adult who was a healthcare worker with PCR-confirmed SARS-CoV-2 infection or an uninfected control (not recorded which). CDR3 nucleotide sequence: TGCGCCAGCAGCCAAAGGACTAGCGGGGGCACAGATACGCAGTATTTT. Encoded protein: CASSQRTSGGTDTQYF.